The following is a TCR beta chain sequence with its context. Its specificity is unknown. Carried by the TCR beta cDNA libraries were unique molecular identifiers. TCRdb re-derived calls from the PCR reads in MiXCR, one entry per CDR3 protein. The table includes some 690,000 distinct CDR3 sequences, about 32% detected once. The data were obtained in a study of post-analysis software for immune sequencing data. On the study more broadly: Clinical courses comprised relapsing-remitting, secondary progressive and progressive-relapsing multiple sclerosis.

Trimming left V 8 bases short and J 6 bases short, with 14 bases between. Germline CDR1 LGHDT, CDR2 YNNKEL (reference sequence). The CDR3 is 13 residues long. General study findings and limits: Significantly lower normalized Chao1 diversity was seen in multiple sclerosis patients than in controls. Roughly five TRBV segments appeared more often in patients than in controls, and TRBV5-6, TRBV5-1 and TRBV20-1 were among these.

This rearrangement joins TRBV3-1 to TRBJ2-4; TRBD2 is a possible D gene (5 bases). Sequences were obtained from blood. The receptor was isolated from a girl aged 10-17 years with multiple sclerosis. The CDR3 here is CASVGGGLNIQYF. DNA for the CDR3: TGTGCCAGCGTAGGCGGCGGGCTAAACATTCAGTACTTC.